This is a list of T cell receptor beta chains from one sample in a study of CD8+CD57+ T cells in acquired aplastic anemia. MiXCR, run by TCRdb on the reads, gives a single entry per CDR3 protein. The table includes about 160,000 distinct CDR3 sequences, 70% to 80% detected once. The sequenced material came from sorted CD4+, CD8+, or CD8+CD57+ T cells (not recorded which) from PBMCs. Receptor source: a human donor with aplastic anemia. The CDR3 runs from the conserved cysteine through the conserved F or W. The D gene is left open where the match is weak. The size field is filled for only some rows; it gives once, few, many or a size class.

size	J	D	V	DNA	CDR3
NA	TRBJ2-3	NA	TRBV7-9	TGTGCCAGCAGCTTAGAATACACAGATACGCAGTATTTT	CASSLEYTDTQYF
few	TRBJ1-1	NA	TRBV20-1	TGCAGTGCGACCGTACAGGGCGTCGGGAACACTGAAGCTTTCTTT	CSATVQGVGNTEAFF
NA	TRBJ2-5	TRBD1	TRBV20-1	TGCAGTGCTGGGAGACAGGGTCAAGAGACCCAGTACTTC	CSAGRQGQETQYF
NA	TRBJ2-5	TRBD2	TRBV9	TGTGCCAGCGGCTCCATAGCGGGGGGGCTGGAGACCCAGTACTTC	CASGSIAGGLETQYF
NA	TRBJ2-1	NA	TRBV29-1	TGCAGCGTTGAAAAGGCTTACAATGAGCAGTTCTTC	CSVEKAYNEQFF
NA	TRBJ2-7	TRBD2	TRBV7-9	TGTGCCAGCAGCCAGGGACTAGCGGGAGTCGAGCAGTACTTC	CASSQGLAGVEQYF
NA	TRBJ2-3	NA	TRBV5-1	TGCGCCAGCAGCATGGACGGGGGTACAGATACGCAGTATTTT	CASSMDGGTDTQYF
NA	TRBJ2-3	TRBD2	TRBV15	TGTGCCACCAGCGGACTAGCGGGGGGAATAGTTGGCACAGATACGCAGTATTTT	CATSGLAGGIVGTDTQYF
few	TRBJ2-7	TRBD1	TRBV20-1	TGCAGTGCTAGATCAGGGACAGGGAAGGGGGGGCAGTACTTC	CSARSGTGKGGQYF
NA	TRBJ2-1	NA	TRBV24-1	TGTGCCACCAGTGAGACAGCTTACAATGAGCAGTTCTTC	CATSETAYNEQFF